Following are 14 T cell receptor beta chains from one sample sequenced in a study of early T cells in non-severe SARS-CoV-2 infection. TCRdb re-derived calls from the 5' RACE reads in MiXCR, one entry per CDR3 protein. Of about 59,000 distinct CDR3 sequences listed, roughly 13% were seen once; the top ten hold approximately 8.5%. The sample was whole blood, taken at baseline. The receptors stem from an adult who was a healthcare worker with PCR-confirmed SARS-CoV-2 infection or an uninfected control (not recorded which).

The genes are TRBV29-1 and TRBJ1-2, with TRBD1 matching over 7 bases. J was trimmed by 2 bases and V by 4 bases; bases with no gene match: 4. CDR3 length: 13 residues. Germline V gives CDR1 SQVTM, CDR2 ANQGSEA. This CDR3 reads CSVVDRENYGYTF. CDR3 sequence (DNA): TGCAGCGTTGTTGACAGGGAGAACTATGGCTACACCTTC.

The chain employs TRBV11-3 and TRBJ2-6, with TRBD1 matching over 8 bases. J lost 4 bases, V lost 5 bases, and 13 bases had no gene match. This CDR3 has 18 residues. Germline V gene lookup returns CDR1 SGHNT and CDR2 YENEEA. The DNA for the CDR3 is TGTGCCAGCAGCCCACCCCTGGACAGGGCCCCCGGGGCCAACGTCCTGACTTTC. The encoded protein is CASSPPLDRAPGANVLTF.

CDR3 sequence: CSVGGAGEREAKNIQYF. CDR3 DNA: TGCAGCGTTGGAGGGGCCGGGGAGAGAGAGGCCAAAAACATTCAGTACTTC. This chain uses TRBV29-1 with TRBJ2-4; possibly TRBD1 or TRBD2 for D (5 bases each). Between the trimmed V and J ends, which lost 4 bases and 1 base, there was a span of 20 bases. From germline, CDR1 is SQVTM and CDR2 ANQGSEA. The CDR3 covers 17 residues.

The sample holds many counts of this clonotype. This chain uses TRBV7-3 with TRBJ2-2, with no clear D. The CDR3 extends over 15 amino acids. V was shortened by 5 bases and J by 5 bases, with 15 bases between the two germline ends. Germline V gene data show CDR1 as SGHTA and CDR2 as FQGTGA. The CDR3 DNA follows: TGTGCCAGCAGCCTGGCCCCCACCTCAACCGGGGAGCTGTTTTTT. Amino acid sequence: CASSLAPTSTGELFF. Variable domain in full (rest from reference TRBV7-3 and TRBJ2-2): GAGVSQTPSNKVTEKGKYVELRCDPISGHTALYWYRQSLGQGPEFLIYFQGTGAADDSGLPNDRFFAVRPEGSVSTLKIQRTERGDSAVYLCASSLAPTSTGELFFGEGSRLTVL.

This clonotype was recorded at least ten times. The chain combines TRBV9 with TRBJ1-1; 7 positions agree with TRBD1. Per the germline V gene, CDR1 is SGDLS and CDR2 is YYNGEE. CDR3 size: 14 residues. The V gene end was trimmed by 3 bases and the J gene end by 6 bases; junction bases not matched to a gene: 8. CDR3 sequence (DNA): TGTGCCAGCAGCGCCTTACCAGGGGGGGCTGAAGCTTTCTTT. Translation gives CASSALPGGAEAFF.

This clonotype showed up just a few times. V is TRBV20-1 and J is TRBJ1-1, with 8 nucleotides matching TRBD1. This CDR3 spans 14 amino acids. The germline V gene encodes CDR1 DFQATT and CDR2 SNEGSKA (reference sequence). V gave up 3 bases and J gave up 6 bases; unmatched junction bases: 9. CDR3 loop: CSASPGQGTAEAFF. CDR3 sequence (DNA): TGCAGTGCTAGCCCCGGACAGGGAACTGCTGAAGCTTTCTTT.

In its sample, this clonotype was seen a few times. The chain uses TRBV5-1 and TRBJ2-7; the D gene is possibly TRBD2 (6 bases). Germline CDR1 is SGHRS and CDR2 is YFSETQ. V was shortened by 5 bases and J by 3 bases, with 12 bases between the two germline ends. The CDR3 is 13 amino acids. CDR3 coding DNA: TGCGCCAGCAGTGCGGAGGGAAACTACGAGCAGTACTTC. It encodes CASSAEGNYEQYF.

This chain joins TRBV15 and TRBJ2-5, with a tentative D call TRBD2 (5 bases). This CDR3 contains 14 residues. Germline-derived CDR1 and CDR2 are LNHNV and YYDKDF (reference sequence). The ends were cut back, 0 bases at V and 5 bases at J, with 10 bases in the middle. In nucleotides, the CDR3 is TGTGCCACCAGCAGAGATCAGCGGAGGGAGACCCAGTACTTC. Residues: CATSRDQRRETQYF.

This clonotype came up many times. The genes are TRBV7-2 and TRBJ2-2; D tentatively reads TRBD1 or TRBD2 (6 bases each). With 4 bases removed from V and 7 bases from J, the gap between germline ends came to 16 bases. CDR3 length: 15 amino acids. Germline values: CDR1 SGHTA, CDR2 FQGNSA. DNA for the CDR3: TGTGCCAGCAGCTCCCCCGGGGGCTGGGGCGGGGAGCTGTTTTTT. This sequence encodes CASSSPGGWGGELFF.

This clonotype was picked up many times. The chain combines TRBV29-1 with TRBJ1-1; 8 nucleotides line up with TRBD1. The CDR3 extends over 13 amino acids. In germline, CDR1 is SQVTM, CDR2 ANQGSEA. The J segment lost 6 bases and the V segment lost 6 bases, leaving 9 bases of the junction unmatched. The CDR3 nucleotides are TGCAGCGTAGGCAGGGGGCAGAGTGCTGAAGCTTTCTTT. Translating it yields CSVGRGQSAEAFF.

A few counts support this clonotype. The chain has TRBV2 and TRBJ1-1; D possibly corresponds to TRBD1 (6 bases). The CDR3 sequence is 14 residues long. V lost 3 bases, J lost 0 bases, and 8 bases lay in between. Germline V lookup: CDR1 SNHLY, CDR2 FYNNEI. The CDR3 DNA sequence: TGTGCCAGCAGTGATGGGACAATGAACACTGAAGCTTTCTTT. As protein: CASSDGTMNTEAFF.

The chain couples TRBV5-4 to TRBJ1-1, with D tentatively TRBD1 (5 bases). The CDR3 totals 14 residues. Trimming took 4 bases from V and 5 from J, leaving 15 bases between them. Looked up from germline, CDR1 is SGHNT and CDR2 is YYREEE (reference sequence). The CDR3 sequence: CASSPEGVRTEAFF. The DNA of the CDR3 is TGTGCCAGCAGCCCGGAAGGGGTGAGGACTGAAGCTTTCTTT.

In this sample, this clonotype turned up a few times. This chain links TRBV27 with TRBJ2-3; no reliable D call. V was cut by 6 bases and J by 0 bases, with 13 bases left in between. This CDR3 is 15 amino acids long. Germline values: CDR1 MNHEY, CDR2 SMNVEV (reference sequence). This CDR3 is CASSQDGLSTDTQYF. The CDR3, as DNA: TGTGCCAGCAGCCAGGACGGGCTGAGCACAGATACGCAGTATTTT.

The V gene is TRBV7-8, the J gene TRBJ1-3, with D possibly matching TRBD1 (5 bases). The V gene lost 6 bases and the J gene lost 4 bases, with 13 bases spanning the gap. The CDR3 contains 14 residues. Germline CDR1 reads SGHVS; CDR2 reads FQNEAQ. The CDR3 DNA reads as TGTGCCAGCAGGATGGGGGAATCAGGAAACACCATATATTTT. Translation gives CASRMGESGNTIYF.